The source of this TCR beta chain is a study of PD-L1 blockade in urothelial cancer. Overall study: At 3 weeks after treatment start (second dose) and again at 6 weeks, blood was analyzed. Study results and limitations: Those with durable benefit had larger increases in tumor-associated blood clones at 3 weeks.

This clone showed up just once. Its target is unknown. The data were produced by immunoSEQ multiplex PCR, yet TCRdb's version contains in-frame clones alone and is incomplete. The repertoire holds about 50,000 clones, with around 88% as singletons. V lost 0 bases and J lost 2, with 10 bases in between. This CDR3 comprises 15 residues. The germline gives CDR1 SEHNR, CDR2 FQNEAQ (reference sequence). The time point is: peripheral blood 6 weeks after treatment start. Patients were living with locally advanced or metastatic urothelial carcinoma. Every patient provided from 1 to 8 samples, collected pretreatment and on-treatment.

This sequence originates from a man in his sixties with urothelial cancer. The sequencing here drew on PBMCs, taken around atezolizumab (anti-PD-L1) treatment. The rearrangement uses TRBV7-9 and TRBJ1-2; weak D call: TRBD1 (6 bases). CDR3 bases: TGTGCCAGCAGCTTAGCGGGGGCGCTGAACTATGGCTACACCTTC. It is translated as CASSLAGALNYGYTF.